Listed below are T cell receptor beta chains from one sample, sequenced in a study of shared clonotypes between healthy human individuals. TCRdb's table, derived via immunoSEQ multiplex PCR, lists solely in-frame clones and lacks some. The sample contains some 980,000 clones, approximately 80% of which appear only once. Sequenced material: memory CD4+ T cells sorted from blood. Receptor source: a man younger than 35 in good health. CDR3s include the opening cysteine and the closing phenylalanine or tryptophan.

V gene,J gene,CDR3 protein
TRBV5-1,TRBJ2-2,CASSLEGGAQAATGELFF
TRBV19,TRBJ1-4,CASRHPKAGEKLFF
TRBV9,TRBJ2-1,CASSVIGGPNEQFF
TRBV19,TRBJ2-2,CASSDRVGKLFF
TRBV6-5,TRBJ1-2,CATKDRERGYTF
TRBV19,TRBJ1-1,CASTEAQQGARGAFF
TRBV7-2,TRBJ1-1,CASSPRRDSLNTEAFF
TRBV10-3,TRBJ2-7,CAHSPGSSSYEQYF
TRBV11-2,TRBJ2-1,CASSLDPPILAGGTSEQFF
TRBV28,TRBJ2-4,CASSPRTVPAKNIQYF
TRBV18,TRBJ2-4,CASSPRGAPGVENIQYF
TRBV29-1,TRBJ1-1,CSVGGTAEFAFF
TRBV7-3,TRBJ2-2,CASSPVTGHTGELFF
TRBV11-1,TRBJ1-1,CASSSQGVNTEAFF
TRBV14,TRBJ2-5,CASSPGLTGGRETQYF
TRBV4-1,TRBJ2-7,CASSQDPSGSSYEQYF
TRBV7-9,TRBJ1-4,CASSPPTGTNEKLFF
TRBV5-1,TRBJ1-5,CASSLGLSSDQPQHF
TRBV5-6,TRBJ2-7,CASSLGLTYEQYF
TRBV7-7,TRBJ2-2,CASTHTPGAGELFF
TRBV7-9,TRBJ2-1,CATGGRGNNEQFF
TRBV7-3,TRBJ2-1,CASSPTPSAGTSGNEQFF
TRBV27,TRBJ2-2,CASSPTGRDTGELFF
TRBV28,TRBJ2-7,CASSQSGGEQYF
TRBV7-2,TRBJ1-4,CASSSRGNKNEKLFF
TRBV6-7,TRBJ2-7,CASSYSTGTGGYEQYF